These 25 T cell receptor beta chains came from one sample sequenced in a study of identical twins. TCRdb passed the 5' RACE reads through MiXCR, listing each CDR3 protein once. The sample lists 690,000 or so distinct CDR3 sequences, 6.1% occurring once. The sequenced sample was naive T cells sorted from blood. The source of these receptors is a man aged 18 to 30 in good health.

This chain uses TRBV20-1 with TRBJ2-6; 7 nucleotides line up with TRBD1. J gave up 1 base and V 5 bases, and 5 bases lay outside the gene matches. Per germline, CDR1 DFQATT and CDR2 SNEGSKA (reference sequence). The CDR3 contains 15 residues. The CDR3 sequence: CSADRVFSGANVLTF. CDR3 nucleotides: TGCAGTGCTGACAGGGTATTTTCTGGGGCCAACGTCCTGACTTTC.

This clonotype occurred many times. This chain uses TRBV15 with TRBJ2-6; D is unresolved. There are 17 residues in the CDR3. Trimming cost V 0 bases and J 0 bases, with 9 bases left between them. The germline V gene encodes CDR1 LNHNV and CDR2 YYDKDF (reference sequence). The CDR3, as DNA: TGTGCCACCAGCAGAGATGTCCTCTCCTCTGGGGCCAACGTCCTGACTTTC. Its translation is CATSRDVLSSGANVLTF.

In this sample, this clonotype turned up many times. The J gene is TRBJ1-5, the V gene TRBV12-3 or TRBV12-4; D remains unclear. CDR3 size: 13 residues. The V end was cut by 6 bases, the J end by 3 bases, with 9 bases between. The CDR3 sequence: CASSKEFNQPQHF. The CDR3 coding sequence is TGTGCCAGCAGCAAAGAGTTCAATCAGCCCCAGCATTTT.

There are many counts of this clonotype. This chain connects TRBV12-3 or TRBV12-4 to TRBJ2-7; 10 bases line up with TRBD2. The ends lost 3 bases at V and 2 bases at J; junction bases unmatched: 7. This CDR3 has 16 residues. The CDR3 DNA sequence: TGTGCCAGCAGTTTGGGAGCGGGAGGGCCGGCCTACGAGCAGTACTTC. This encodes CASSLGAGGPAYEQYF.

This clonotype was seen many times. V usage is TRBV3-1 and J usage is TRBJ2-7; no clear D gene. Germline loops: CDR1 LGHDT, CDR2 YNNKEL (reference sequence). V was trimmed by 1 base and J by 3 bases, leaving 7 bases between them. The CDR3 extends over 13 amino acids. This CDR3 reads CASSQGRDYEQYF. Written as DNA, the CDR3 is TGTGCCAGCAGCCAAGGCAGAGACTACGAGCAGTACTTC.

This clonotype was counted a few times. The chain joins TRBV7-9 to TRBJ2-5, with 13 bases that match TRBD2. The CDR3 is made up of 17 amino acids. The germline CDR1 and CDR2 sequences are SEHNR and FQNEAQ (reference sequence). The V gene end was trimmed by 0 bases and the J gene end by 4 bases; junction bases not matched to a gene: 5. Here the CDR3 reads CASSLAGGLAGRETQYF. The CDR3 DNA reads as TGTGCCAGCAGCTTAGCGGGGGGACTAGCGGGACGAGAGACCCAGTACTTC.

At least ten counts were recorded for this clonotype. V gene TRBV2 combines with J gene TRBJ2-3, with D tentatively TRBD1 (5 bases). This CDR3 is built from 12 residues. With 8 bases removed from V and 3 bases from J, the gap between germline ends came to 9 bases. Germline CDR1 reads SNHLY; CDR2 reads FYNNEI. CDR3 DNA: TGTGCCAGCTGTTCAGGGACAGATACGCAGTATTTT. Translation gives CASCSGTDTQYF.

This clonotype was recorded at least ten times. The V gene is TRBV5-1, the J gene TRBJ1-1, with 10 bases that match TRBD1. The CDR3 spans 19 residues. Trimming removed 0 bases from V and 3 bases from J; junction bases left unmatched: 14. CDR1 and CDR2 from the germline V gene are SGHRS and YFSETQ. CDR3 in amino acids: CASSLARQGAFISDTEAFF. As DNA, the CDR3 is TGCGCCAGCAGCTTGGCCCGACAGGGGGCTTTTATAAGCGACACTGAAGCTTTCTTT.

The chain recombines TRBV7-2 with TRBJ2-7; TRBD2 matches at 10 bases. V shed 7 bases, J shed 3 bases, and the junction held 6 bases outside the gene matches. CDR3 length: 14 amino acids. The germline V gene encodes CDR1 SGHTA and CDR2 FQGNSA. CDR3 protein: CASTASGGYYEQYF. CDR3 coding DNA: TGTGCCAGCACCGCTAGCGGGGGCTACTACGAGCAGTACTTC. The whole variable domain, remainder taken from reference TRBV7-2 and TRBJ2-7, is GAGVSQSPSNKVTEKGKDVELRCDPISGHTALYWYRQSLGQGLEFLIYFQGNSAPDKSGLPSDRFSAERTGGSVSTLTIQRTQQEDSAVYLCASTASGGYYEQYFGPGTRLTVT.

The chain links TRBV7-8 to TRBJ2-7; D remains ambiguous. The CDR3 sequence is 14 residues long. The germline CDR1 and CDR2 sequences are SGHVS and FQNEAQ. Trimming removed 6 bases from V and 0 bases from J, with 12 bases in between. The CDR3 DNA follows: TGTGCCAGCAGTCGTGAGCCCCGCTCCTACGAGCAGTACGTC. It encodes CASSREPRSYEQYV.

This clonotype was counted between two and nine times. The chain has TRBV28 and TRBJ2-1; D might be TRBD2 (5 bases). The CDR3 length is 13 residues. CDR1 is MDHEN and CDR2 is SYDVKM in the germline V gene. Trimming removed 3 bases at V and 7 bases at J, with 10 bases between. CDR3 in DNA: TGTGCCAGCAGTTTTTTGGGAGAAAATGAGCAGTTCTTC. This encodes CASSFLGENEQFF.

The V and J genes are TRBV7-2 and TRBJ2-7, with 13 bases fitting TRBD2. Germline CDR1 reads SGHTA; CDR2 reads FQGNSA. Unmatched junction bases numbered 2, after V lost 0 bases and J lost 3 bases. The CDR3 is 16 residues long. CDR3 residues: CASSLAGLAGLYEQYF. CDR3 in DNA: TGTGCCAGCAGCTTAGCGGGACTAGCGGGACTCTACGAGCAGTACTTC. Looking up the rest from reference TRBV7-2 and TRBJ2-7 gives the full variable domain: GAGVSQSPSNKVTEKGKDVELRCDPISGHTALYWYRQSLGQGLEFLIYFQGNSAPDKSGLPSDRFSAERTGGSVSTLTIQRTQQEDSAVYLCASSLAGLAGLYEQYFGPGTRLTVT.

This clonotype has at least ten counts. Written as DNA, the CDR3 is TGTGCCAGCAGCTACGGAGACAGGAAAGAGACCCAGTACTTC. Its translation is CASSYGDRKETQYF. The chain combines TRBV7-9 with TRBJ2-5, with a tentative D call TRBD1 (6 bases). CDR3 size: 14 residues. The V gene lost 4 bases and the J gene lost 3 bases, with 12 bases spanning the gap. The germline CDR1 and CDR2 sequences are SEHNR and FQNEAQ (reference sequence).

This clonotype came up a few times. The rearrangement links TRBV7-9 to TRBJ2-1, with TRBD2 as a possible D gene (5 bases). Germline V lookup: CDR1 SEHNR, CDR2 FQNEAQ (reference sequence). This CDR3 spans 14 amino acids. Trimming took 5 bases from V and 3 from J, leaving 11 bases between them. The CDR3 DNA follows: TGTGCCAGCAGCCCCGGCCGGGACTACAATGAGCAGTTCTTC. Amino acid sequence: CASSPGRDYNEQFF.

The V and J genes are TRBV3-1 and TRBJ2-4, with 8 bases lining up with TRBD1. Germline CDR1 and CDR2: LGHDT and YNNKEL (reference sequence). Trimming took 8 bases from V and 9 from J; bases not matched to a gene: 12. The CDR3 is 14 residues long. DNA for the CDR3: TGTGCCAGCGCCCCGCCGGACAGGGAAGGCATTCAGTACTTC. It is translated as CASAPPDREGIQYF.

This clonotype has just a few counts. The genes are TRBV5-4 and TRBJ2-2; 10 positions match TRBD2. The CDR3 contains 21 residues. The germline gives CDR1 SGHNT, CDR2 YYREEE (reference sequence). Trimming took 0 bases from V and 0 from J; bases not matched to a gene: 14. CDR3: CASSLAGSSGRYPANTGELFF. The DNA for the CDR3 is TGTGCCAGCAGCTTGGCCGGGTCTAGCGGGAGATACCCAGCGAACACCGGGGAGCTGTTTTTT.

A few counts support this clonotype. V usage is TRBV20-1 and J usage is TRBJ2-5; TRBD2 aligns across 8 bases. The V segment lost 3 bases and the J segment 4 bases; nucleotides outside the gene matches: 10. This CDR3 contains 15 residues. From germline, CDR1 is DFQATT and CDR2 SNEGSKA (reference sequence). The CDR3 region has the DNA TGCAGTGCTAGTCGGGTAGCGGGAAGGCGAGAGACCCAGTACTTC. Its protein product is CSASRVAGRRETQYF.

This clonotype was seen ten or more times. The chain has TRBV24-1 and TRBJ2-6; TRBD1 matches 11 bases. Germline V CDR1 and CDR2: KGHDR, SFDVKD. V trimming: 5 bases; J trimming: 0 bases; junction bases outside the gene matches: 2. This CDR3 contains 17 residues. CDR3 bases: TGTGCCACCAGTGGGACAGGGGGCCTCTCTGGGGCCAACGTCCTGACTTTC. It translates to CATSGTGGLSGANVLTF.

The table lists this clonotype with a few counts. This sequence joins TRBV3-1 and TRBJ2-7; maybe TRBD1 (6 bases). Germline CDR1 LGHDT, CDR2 YNNKEL (reference sequence). Between the trimmed V and J ends, which lost 1 base and 3 bases, there was a span of 10 bases. This CDR3 is 14 amino acids long. CDR3 sequence (DNA): TGTGCCAGCAGCCAAGGACAGGACCTCTACGAGCAGTACTTC. Translated, it gives CASSQGQDLYEQYF.

To note about this clonotype: A much larger clone is a single base away; this may be a read error. The chain couples TRBV6-1 to TRBJ2-2; D ambiguous. V gave up 3 bases and J gave up 7 bases, with 12 bases separating them. The CDR3 consists of 14 residues. Looked up from germline, CDR1 is MNHNS and CDR2 is SASEGT. In DNA, the CDR3 is TGTGCCAGCAGTGACAATGACTTAAACGGGGAGCTGTTTTTT. Translation gives CASSDNDLNGELFF.

This clonotype was detected many times. The chain combines TRBV25-1 with TRBJ1-2, with 7 bases matching TRBD1. The CDR3 has 13 amino acids. The junction had 5 bases not matched to a gene; V was cut back by 6 bases and J by 4 bases. CDR1 is MGHDK and CDR2 is SYGVNS in the germline V gene. DNA for the CDR3: TGTGCCAGCAGGGCAGGGGGTGTCTATGGCTACACCTTC. As protein: CASRAGGVYGYTF.

Many counts were recorded for this clonotype. The chain has TRBV20-1 and TRBJ2-1, with 8 bases identical to TRBD2. Germline lookup yields CDR1 DFQATT and CDR2 SNEGSKA (reference sequence). With 8 bases clipped from V and 2 bases from J, the junction kept 5 bases outside the gene matches. The CDR3 is 13 residues long. The CDR3 protein is CSSRGLAYNEQFF. The CDR3 DNA follows: TGCAGTTCTCGGGGACTAGCCTACAATGAGCAGTTCTTC.

This clonotype showed up just a few times. The chain recombines TRBV7-2 with TRBJ2-7; 8 nucleotides agree with TRBD1. Trimming cost V 1 base and J 4 bases; bases outside gene matches: 12. Germline V gene lookup returns CDR1 SGHTA and CDR2 FQGNSA. This CDR3 is 17 amino acids long. The chain's CDR3 is CASSLVSRGRSKYEQYF. CDR3 sequence (DNA): TGTGCCAGCAGCTTAGTCTCCAGGGGGCGGTCGAAATACGAGCAGTACTTC.

This clonotype was found a few times. J is TRBJ2-2 and V is TRBV5-1, with unresolved D. V was pared by 3 bases and J by 7 bases, with 10 bases between. CDR1 and CDR2 from the germline V gene are SGHRS and YFSETQ. The CDR3 covers 13 residues. The CDR3 DNA follows: TGCGCCAGCAGCTCCAAGCCCCTCGGGGAGCTGTTTTTT. Its translation: CASSSKPLGELFF.

This clonotype was counted a few times. This rearrangement joins TRBV15 to TRBJ2-5; D remains unclear. The CDR3 runs to 14 residues. Germline values: CDR1 LNHNV, CDR2 YYDKDF (reference sequence). V lost 4 bases and J lost 1, with 10 bases in between. CDR3 region: CATSMPQIQETQYF. The CDR3 coding sequence is TGTGCCACCAGCATGCCCCAAATCCAAGAGACCCAGTACTTC.